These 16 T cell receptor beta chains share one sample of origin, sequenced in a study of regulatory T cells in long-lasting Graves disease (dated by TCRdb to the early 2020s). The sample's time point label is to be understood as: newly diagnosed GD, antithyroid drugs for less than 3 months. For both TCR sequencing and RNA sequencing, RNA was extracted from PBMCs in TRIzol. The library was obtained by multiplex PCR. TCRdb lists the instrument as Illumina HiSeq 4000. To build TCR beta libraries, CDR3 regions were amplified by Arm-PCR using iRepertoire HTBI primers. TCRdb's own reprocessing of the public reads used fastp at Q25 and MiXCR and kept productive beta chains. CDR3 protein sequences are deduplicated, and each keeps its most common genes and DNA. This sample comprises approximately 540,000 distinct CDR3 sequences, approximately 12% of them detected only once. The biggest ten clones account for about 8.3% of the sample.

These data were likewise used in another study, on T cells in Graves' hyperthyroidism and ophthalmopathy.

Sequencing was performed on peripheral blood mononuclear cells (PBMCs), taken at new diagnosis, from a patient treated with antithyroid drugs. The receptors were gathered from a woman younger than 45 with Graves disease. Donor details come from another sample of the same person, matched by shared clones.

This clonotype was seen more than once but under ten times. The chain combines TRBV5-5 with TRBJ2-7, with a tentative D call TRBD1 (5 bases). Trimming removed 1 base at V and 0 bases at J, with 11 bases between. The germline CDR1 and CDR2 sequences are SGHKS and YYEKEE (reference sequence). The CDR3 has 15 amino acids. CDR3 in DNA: TGTGCCAGCAGCTTGCTCAGGGATTTCTCCTACGAGCAGTACTTC. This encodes CASSLLRDFSYEQYF. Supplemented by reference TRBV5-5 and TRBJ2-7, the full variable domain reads DAGVTQSPTHLIKTRGQQVTLRCSPISGHKSVSWYQQVLGQGPQFIFQYYEKEERGRGNFPDRFSARQFPNYSSELNVNALLLGDSALYLCASSLLRDFSYEQYFGPGTRLTVT.

The CDR3 nucleotides are TGTGCCAGCAGTCATACTGGTAGCACAGATACGCAGTATTTT. It is translated as CASSHTGSTDTQYF. The chain uses TRBV12-3 or TRBV12-4 and TRBJ2-3; D uncertain. This CDR3 contains 14 residues. The V gene lost 5 bases and the J gene lost 0 bases, with 9 bases spanning the gap.

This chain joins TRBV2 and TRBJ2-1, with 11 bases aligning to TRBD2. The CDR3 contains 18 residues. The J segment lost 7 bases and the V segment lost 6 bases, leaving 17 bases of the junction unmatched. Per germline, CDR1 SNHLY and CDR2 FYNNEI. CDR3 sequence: CASRDPGVAGGPRNEQFF. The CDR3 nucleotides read TGTGCCAGCAGAGATCCGGGGGTAGCGGGAGGGCCAAGGAATGAGCAGTTCTTC. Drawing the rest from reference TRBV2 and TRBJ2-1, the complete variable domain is EPEVTQTPSHQVTQMGQEVILRCVPISNHLYFYWYRQILGQKVEFLVSFYNNEISEKSEIFDDQFSVERPDGSNFTLKIRSTKLEDSAMYFCASRDPGVAGGPRNEQFFGPGTRLTVL.

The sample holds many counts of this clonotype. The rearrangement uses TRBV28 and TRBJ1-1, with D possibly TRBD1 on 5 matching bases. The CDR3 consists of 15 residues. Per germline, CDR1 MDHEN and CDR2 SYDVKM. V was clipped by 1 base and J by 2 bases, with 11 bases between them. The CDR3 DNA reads TGTGCCAGCAGTTTATTAGCAGGGCCCAACACTGAAGCTTTCTTT. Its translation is CASSLLAGPNTEAFF.

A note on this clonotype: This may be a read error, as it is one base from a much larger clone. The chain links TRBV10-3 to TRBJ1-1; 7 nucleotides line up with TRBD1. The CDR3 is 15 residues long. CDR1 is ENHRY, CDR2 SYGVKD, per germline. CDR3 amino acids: CVISEKGQILTEAFF. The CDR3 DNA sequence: TGTGTCATCAGTGAAAAGGGACAGATCCTCACTGAAGCTTTCTTT.

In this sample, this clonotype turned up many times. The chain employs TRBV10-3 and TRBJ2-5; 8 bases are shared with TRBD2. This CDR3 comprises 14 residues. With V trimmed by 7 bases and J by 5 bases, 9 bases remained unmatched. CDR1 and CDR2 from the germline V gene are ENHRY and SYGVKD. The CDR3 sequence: CAINERENGETQYF. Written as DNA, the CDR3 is TGTGCCATCAACGAGCGGGAGAATGGGGAGACCCAGTACTTC.

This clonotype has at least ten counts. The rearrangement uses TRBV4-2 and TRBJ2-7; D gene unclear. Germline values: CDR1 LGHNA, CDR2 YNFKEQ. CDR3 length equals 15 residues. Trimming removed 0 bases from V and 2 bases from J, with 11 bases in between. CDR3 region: CASSQDWAPTYEQYF. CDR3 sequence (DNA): TGTGCCAGCAGCCAAGATTGGGCTCCTACCTACGAGCAGTACTTC.

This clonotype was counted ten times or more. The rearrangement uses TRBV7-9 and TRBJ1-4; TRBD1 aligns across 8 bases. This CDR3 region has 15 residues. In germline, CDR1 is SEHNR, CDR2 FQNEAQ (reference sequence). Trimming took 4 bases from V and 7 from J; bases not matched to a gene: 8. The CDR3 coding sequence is TGTGCCAGCAGCTCCAGGGGGCAGGGCGCTGAAAAACTGTTTTTT. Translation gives CASSSRGQGAEKLFF.

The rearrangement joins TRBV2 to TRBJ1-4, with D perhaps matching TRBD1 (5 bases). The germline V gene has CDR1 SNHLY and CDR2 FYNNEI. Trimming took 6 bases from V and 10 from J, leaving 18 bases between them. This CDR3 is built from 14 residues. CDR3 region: CASSYREGSGKLFF. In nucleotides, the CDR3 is TGTGCCAGCAGCTATAGGGAGGGGTCGGGAAAACTGTTTTTT. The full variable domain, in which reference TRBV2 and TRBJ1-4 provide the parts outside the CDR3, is EPEVTQTPSHQVTQMGQEVILRCVPISNHLYFYWYRQILGQKVEFLVSFYNNEISEKSEIFDDQFSVERPDGSNFTLKIRSTKLEDSAMYFCASSYREGSGKLFFGSGTQLSVL.

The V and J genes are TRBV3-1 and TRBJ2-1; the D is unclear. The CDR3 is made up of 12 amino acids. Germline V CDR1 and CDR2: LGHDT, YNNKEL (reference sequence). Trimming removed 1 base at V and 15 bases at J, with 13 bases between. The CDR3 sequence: CASSQAKGVGFF. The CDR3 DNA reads TGTGCCAGCAGCCAAGCTAAAGGAGTGGGGTTCTTC.

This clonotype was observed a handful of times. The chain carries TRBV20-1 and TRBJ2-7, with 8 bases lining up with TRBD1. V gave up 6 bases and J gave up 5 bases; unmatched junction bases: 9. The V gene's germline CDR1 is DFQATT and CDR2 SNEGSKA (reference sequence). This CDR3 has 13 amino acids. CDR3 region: CSAQDRASNEQYF. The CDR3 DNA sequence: TGCAGTGCCCAGGACAGGGCTAGCAACGAGCAGTACTTC.

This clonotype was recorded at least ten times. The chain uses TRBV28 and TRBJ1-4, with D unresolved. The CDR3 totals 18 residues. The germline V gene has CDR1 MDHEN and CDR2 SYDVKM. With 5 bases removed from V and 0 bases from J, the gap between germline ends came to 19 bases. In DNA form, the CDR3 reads TGTGCCAGCAGTCCACTGATGAAACTTACTGCAACTAATGAAAAACTGTTTTTT. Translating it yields CASSPLMKLTATNEKLFF.

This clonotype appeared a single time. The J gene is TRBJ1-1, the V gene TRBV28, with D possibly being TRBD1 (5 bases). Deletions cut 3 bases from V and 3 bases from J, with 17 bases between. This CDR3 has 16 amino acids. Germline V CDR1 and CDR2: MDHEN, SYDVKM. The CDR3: CASSLAGRGRDTEAFF. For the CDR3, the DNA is TGTGCCAGCAGTTTGGCGGGACGGGGGAGGGACACTGAAGCTTTCTTT.

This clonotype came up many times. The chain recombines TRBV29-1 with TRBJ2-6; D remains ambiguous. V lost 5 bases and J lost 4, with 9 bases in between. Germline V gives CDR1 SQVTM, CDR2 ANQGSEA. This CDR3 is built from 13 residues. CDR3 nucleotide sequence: TGCAGCGTTAGGCATTCCGGGGCCAACGTCCTGACTTTC. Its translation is CSVRHSGANVLTF.

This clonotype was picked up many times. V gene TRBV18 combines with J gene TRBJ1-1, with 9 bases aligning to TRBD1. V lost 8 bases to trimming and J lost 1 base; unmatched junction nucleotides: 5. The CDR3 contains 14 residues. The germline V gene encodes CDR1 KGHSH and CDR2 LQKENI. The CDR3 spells CASSPGQGNTEAFF. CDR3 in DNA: TGTGCCAGCAGTCCGGGACAGGGGAACACTGAAGCTTTCTTT.

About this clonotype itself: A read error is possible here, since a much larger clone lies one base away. Here the CDR3 reads CSSSLSFGGGKLGTQYF. The CDR3, as DNA: TGTTCCAGCAGTTTATCGTTTGGGGGGGGAAAATTAGGGACCCAGTACTTC. V gene TRBV27 combines with J gene TRBJ2-5; TRBD2 agrees at 7 bases. The germline V gene has CDR1 MNHEY and CDR2 SMNVEV (reference sequence). The CDR3 runs 17 residues.